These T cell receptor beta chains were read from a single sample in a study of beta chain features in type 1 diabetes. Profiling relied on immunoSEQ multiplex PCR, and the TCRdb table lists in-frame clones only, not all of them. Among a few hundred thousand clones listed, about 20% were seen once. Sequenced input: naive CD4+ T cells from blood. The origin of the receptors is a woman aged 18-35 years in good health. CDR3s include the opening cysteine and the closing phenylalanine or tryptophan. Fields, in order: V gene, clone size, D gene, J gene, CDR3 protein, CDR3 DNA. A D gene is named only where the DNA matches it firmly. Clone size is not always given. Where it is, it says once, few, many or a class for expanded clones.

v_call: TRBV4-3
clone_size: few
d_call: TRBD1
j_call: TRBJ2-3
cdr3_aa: CASSQGLMDRVGDTQYF
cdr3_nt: TGCGCCAGCAGCCAGGGCCTGATGGACAGGGTTGGAGATACGCAGTATTTT

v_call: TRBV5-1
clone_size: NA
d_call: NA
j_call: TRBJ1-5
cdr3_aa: CASSLTGGQPQHF
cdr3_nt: TGCGCCAGCAGCTTGACGGGAGGCCAGCCCCAGCATTTT

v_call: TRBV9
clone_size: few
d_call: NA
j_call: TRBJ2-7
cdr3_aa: CASSGGGSNEQYF
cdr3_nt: TGTGCCAGCAGTGGGGGAGGATCAAACGAGCAGTACTTC

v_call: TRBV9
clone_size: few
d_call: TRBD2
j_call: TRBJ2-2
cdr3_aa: CASSVLAGHNTGELFF
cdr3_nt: TGTGCCAGCAGCGTCCTAGCGGGACATAACACCGGGGAGCTGTTTTTT

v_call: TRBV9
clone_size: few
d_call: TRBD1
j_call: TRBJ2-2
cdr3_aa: CASSVGRTGGAHTGELFF
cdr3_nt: TGTGCCAGCAGCGTAGGTAGGACAGGGGGCGCGCACACCGGGGAGCTGTTTTTT

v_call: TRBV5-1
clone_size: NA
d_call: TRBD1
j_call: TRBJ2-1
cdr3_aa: CASSLEGATYNEQFF
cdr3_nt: TGCGCCAGCAGCTTGGAGGGGGCCACGTACAATGAGCAGTTCTTC

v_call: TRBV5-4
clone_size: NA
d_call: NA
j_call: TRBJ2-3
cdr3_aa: CASSLARLGPGRDTQYF
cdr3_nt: TGTGCCAGCAGCTTGGCTCGACTGGGGCCCGGTCGGGATACGCAGTATTTT

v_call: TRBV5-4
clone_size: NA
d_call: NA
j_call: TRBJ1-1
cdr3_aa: CASSFSMNTEAFF
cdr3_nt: TGTGCCAGCAGCTTCTCTATGAACACTGAAGCTTTCTTT

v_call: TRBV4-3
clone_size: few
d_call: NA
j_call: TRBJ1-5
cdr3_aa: CASSQDRDQPQHF
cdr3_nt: TGCGCCAGCAGCCAAGATCGTGATCAGCCCCAGCATTTT

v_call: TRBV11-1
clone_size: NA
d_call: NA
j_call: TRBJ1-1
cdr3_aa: CATSTNRDTEAFF
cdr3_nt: TGTGCCACCTCGACCAATCGGGACACTGAAGCTTTCTTT

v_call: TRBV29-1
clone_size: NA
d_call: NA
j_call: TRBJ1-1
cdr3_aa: CSVRPGSNTEAFF
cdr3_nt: TGCAGCGTTCGTCCAGGATCCAACACTGAAGCTTTCTTT

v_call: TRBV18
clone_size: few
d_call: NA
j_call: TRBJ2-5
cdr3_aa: CASSPGSVQETQYF
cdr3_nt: TGTGCCAGCTCACCCGGGTCAGTCCAAGAGACCCAGTACTTC

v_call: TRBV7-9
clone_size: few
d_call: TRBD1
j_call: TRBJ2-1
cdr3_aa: CASSARQGNNEQFF
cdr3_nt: TGTGCCAGCAGCGCCCGACAGGGCAACAATGAGCAGTTCTTC

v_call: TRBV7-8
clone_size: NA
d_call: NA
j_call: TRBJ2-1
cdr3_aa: CASSSLAGKSYNEQFF
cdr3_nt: TGTGCCAGCAGCTCATTGGCCGGGAAATCTTACAATGAGCAGTTCTTC

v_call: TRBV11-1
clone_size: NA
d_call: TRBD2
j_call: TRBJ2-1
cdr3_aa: CASSLLAGVRYNEQFF
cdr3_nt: TGTGCCAGCAGCTTATTAGCGGGAGTCAGATACAATGAGCAGTTCTTC

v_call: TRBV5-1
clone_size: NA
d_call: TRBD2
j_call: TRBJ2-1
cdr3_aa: CASSVTSGRRRGNEQFF
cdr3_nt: TGCGCCAGCAGCGTGACTAGCGGGAGGCGCAGGGGCAATGAGCAGTTCTTC